This record concerns one T cell receptor beta chain sequence. Its target is unknown. Losses at the gene ends were 4 bases for V and 5 bases for J; bases not matched to a gene: 6. The CDR3 totals 15 residues. The sample belongs to a study of CD8 T cells in ankylosing spondylitis. Quantitative molecular-barcoded 5'-RACE generated the TCR beta libraries. Via MiXCR, TCRdb re-called the 5' RACE reads, giving one row per CDR3 protein. The sample has about 360,000 distinct CDR3 sequences; roughly 22% are singletons. Study observations and caveats: Reports of some motif variants in reactive arthritis synovial fluid and blood predate this one. The study looked at matched synovial fluid samples from ankylosing spondylitis patients. Disease-linked clones were reported to be significantly enriched there.

The sample consisted of blood, either unsorted or a sorted T cell fraction (not recorded which). The source of this sequence is a male donor with ankylosing spondylitis or in good health (not recorded which). V gene TRBV12-3 or TRBV12-4 combines with J gene TRBJ2-2; 8 bases are a match to TRBD2. The CDR3 sequence is CASSSGGKGTGELFF. DNA of the CDR3: TGTGCCAGCAGTTCGGGGGGGAAGGGAACCGGGGAGCTGTTTTTT.